The 4 T cell receptor beta chains below come from one sample, sequenced in a study of cytomegalovirus exposure and HLA in healthy donors. The repertoire was sequenced with immunoSEQ multiplex PCR; TCRdb's copy has only in-frame clones and lacks some. Among some 110,000 clones, around 86% were seen once, and the ten largest hold about 4%. The sequencing input was PBMCs. Receptors were obtained from a woman between 18 and 29 years old in good health and CMV-seropositive.

This clone has more than one count but fewer than ten. The rearrangement uses TRBV6-5 and TRBJ1-6; D unresolved. The CDR3 is 15 residues long. Germline CDR1 MNHEY, CDR2 SVGAGI. The V and J ends lost 5 bases and 6 bases respectively, with 14 bases between them. The CDR3 coding sequence is TGTGCCAGCAGTCTACAAGGAGCGATTAATTCACCCCTCCACTTT. It encodes CASSLQGAINSPLHF.

The rearrangement joins TRBV13 to TRBJ1-5; D uncertain. CDR1 and CDR2 (germline): PRHDT, FYEKMQ (reference sequence). CDR3 size: 15 residues. V lost 5 bases and J lost 0, with 11 bases in between. This chain's CDR3 is CASSLGGNSNQPQHF. The CDR3, as DNA: TGTGCCAGCAGCCTTGGAGGCAATAGCAATCAGCCCCAGCATTTT.

The gene calls are TRBV5-4 and TRBJ2-7, with 8 nucleotides matching TRBD2. The germline gives CDR1 SGHNT, CDR2 YYREEE (reference sequence). V shed 4 bases, J shed 7 bases, and the junction held 13 bases outside the gene matches. The length of the CDR3 is 15 residues. The CDR3, as DNA: TGTGCCAGCAGCCTAAGCGGGGGAACTGGTGGGGAGCAGTACTTC. Amino acids: CASSLSGGTGGEQYF.

The sample holds a few counts of this clone. This sequence joins TRBV28 and TRBJ2-2; D is uncertain. This CDR3 is built from 14 residues. V was pared by 5 bases and J by 5 bases, with 12 bases between. Looked up from germline, CDR1 is MDHEN and CDR2 is SYDVKM. The CDR3 sequence: CASSSLELTGELFF. CDR3 sequence (DNA): TGTGCCAGCAGTAGCCTCGAGTTGACCGGGGAGCTGTTTTTT.